These 3 T cell receptor beta chains came from one sample sequenced in a study of human T cells and chemical hapten exposure. TCRdb recomputed calls from the RACE reads with MiXCR, one row per CDR3 protein. Here the sample spans some 250,000 distinct CDR3 sequences, approximately 7.5% being singletons. Stated time point: pre-sensitization, week 0. Treatment denoted: therapeutic diphenylcyclopropenone sensitization with weekly scalp DPC. The specimen comprised whole blood, sampled in connection with sensitization to the hapten diphenylcyclopropenone (DPC). The receptors originated from a young man with alopecia areata. Some clones in this sample may be carry-over from other donors' samples.

This clonotype was seen a handful of times. V usage is TRBV24-1 and J usage is TRBJ2-3; D gene unclear. Germline V gene lookup returns CDR1 KGHDR and CDR2 SFDVKD. Trimming left V 0 bases short and J 7 bases short, with 13 bases between. CDR3 length: 15 amino acids. The CDR3 coding sequence is TGTGCCACCAGTGATTTGCAGCCGGGCATGAATACGCAGTATTTT. Translation gives CATSDLQPGMNTQYF.

This clonotype was seen only a few times. This chain joins TRBV7-9 and TRBJ1-6; tentatively, D is TRBD1 (5 bases). The V gene's germline CDR1 is SEHNR and CDR2 FQNEAQ (reference sequence). Trimming removed 3 bases from V and 6 bases from J, with 12 bases in between. The CDR3 consists of 15 residues. This chain's CDR3 is CASSFQTASNSPLHF. CDR3 DNA sequence: TGTGCCAGCAGCTTCCAGACAGCCTCTAATTCACCCCTCCACTTT. The full variable domain, completed using reference TRBV7-9 and TRBJ1-6, is DTGVSQNPRHKITKRGQNVTFRCDPISEHNRLYWYRQTLGQGPEFLTYFQNEAQLEKSRLLSDRFSAERPKGSFSTLEIQRTEQGDSAMYLCASSFQTASNSPLHFGNGTRLTVT.

The chain joins TRBV12-3 or TRBV12-4 to TRBJ2-7; weak D call: TRBD2 (6 bases). Deletions cut 3 bases from V and 3 bases from J, with 9 bases between. This CDR3 contains 13 residues. The DNA for the CDR3 is TGTGCCAGCAGTTTGGGGACTGTCTACGAGCAGTACGTC. Translated: CASSLGTVYEQYV.